This T cell receptor (beta chain) was obtained from a study of blood T cell repertoires in COVID-19. Germline V gene data show CDR1 as LNHDA and CDR2 as SQIVND (reference sequence). Trimming cost V 5 bases and J 0 bases; bases outside gene matches: 4. The CDR3 is 15 residues long. Participants' own reports of clinical history determined their cohort assignment. Only in-frame clones appear in the TCRdb table, and some are missing; sequencing was by immunoSEQ multiplex PCR. The sample has about 320,000 clones; 87% are singletons. The TCR comes from a woman under 30 who had recovered from COVID-19. Sequencing used PBMCs or T cells enriched from blood (not recorded which). The chain is built from TRBV19 and TRBJ2-3; 8 bases line up with TRBD2. The CDR3, as DNA: TGTGCCAGTAGTCTTCCTAGCGGGAGCACAGATACGCAGTATTTT. Translated, it gives CASSLPSGSTDTQYF.